This entry lists 8 T cell receptor beta chains sequenced from one sample in a study of PD-1 blockade in classical Hodgkin lymphoma. Time point described: cycle 4 day 1 (C4D1), after more than five weeks of nivolumab. Every patient was affected by relapse after autologous stem cell transplantation, while exposure to brentuximab vedotin was not uniform. CD4+ T cells were purified from thawed PBMCs by magnetic negative selection. Generated by immunoSEQ multiplex PCR, the TCRdb table keeps only in-frame clones and is missing some. The data contain about 15,000 clones, around 80% of them seen just once; the ten biggest clones take up around 1.9%. Source: CD4+ T cells from blood, taken before the fourth cycle of nivolumab. Source of these receptors: a human donor with classical Hodgkin lymphoma.

The V gene is TRBV27, the J gene TRBJ2-5; D ambiguous. The CDR3 is 12 residues long. V was trimmed by 3 bases and J by 5 bases, leaving 7 bases between them. CDR1 MNHEY and CDR2 SMNVEV come from the germline V gene (reference sequence). This CDR3 is CASSFVGETQYF. The CDR3 coding sequence is TGTGCCAGCAGTTTCGTCGGCGAGACCCAGTACTTC.

In DNA, the CDR3 is TGTGCCAGCTCCCGATACAATGAGCAGTTCTTC. This gives the protein CASSRYNEQFF. The V gene is TRBV25-1, the J gene TRBJ2-1; unclear D gene. The CDR3 contains 11 residues. Germline-derived CDR1 and CDR2 are MGHDK and SYGVNS. The V end lost 8 bases, the J end lost 4 bases, and 6 bases lay between the germline ends.

The chain combines TRBV7-2 with TRBJ1-2; 10 bases are a match to TRBD1. Germline-derived CDR1 and CDR2 are SGHTA and FQGNSA. This CDR3 region has 15 residues. The ends lost 5 bases at V and 5 bases at J; junction bases unmatched: 8. CDR3 loop: CASSTGQGDWYGYTF. For the CDR3, the DNA is TGTGCCAGCAGCACCGGACAGGGGGATTGGTATGGCTACACCTTC.

The chain couples TRBV30 to TRBJ2-6; no reliable D call. CDR3 length: 15 amino acids. Germline CDR1 reads GTSNPN; CDR2 reads SVGIG (reference sequence). Trimming took off 5 bases at V and 0 bases at J, with 11 bases between the two ends. The CDR3 nucleotides read TGTGCCTGGGCCCTTACGGGCTCTGGGGCCAACGTCCTGACTTTC. Translation: CAWALTGSGANVLTF.

CDR3 sequence (DNA): TGCGCCAGCAGCTTTTGGGGGCGCGACTATGGCTACACCTTC. It specifies CASSFWGRDYGYTF. The V and J genes are TRBV5-1 and TRBJ1-2; D possibly corresponds to TRBD1 (6 bases). The germline V gene encodes CDR1 SGHRS and CDR2 YFSETQ. The CDR3 covers 14 residues. The ends were cut back, 2 bases at V and 3 bases at J, with 11 bases in the middle.

The chain has TRBV30 and TRBJ2-7; possible D gene TRBD2, 6 bases. Deletions cut 0 bases from V and 3 bases from J, with 12 bases between. The germline V gene has CDR1 GTSNPN and CDR2 SVGIG (reference sequence). CDR3 length equals 14 residues. CDR3 DNA: TGTGCCTGGAGTGTGGGCGGTAGCGGCTACGAGCAGTACTTC. Translation: CAWSVGGSGYEQYF.

The V gene is TRBV10-2, the J gene TRBJ2-7; D possibly corresponds to TRBD2 (7 bases). Germline loops: CDR1 WSHSY, CDR2 SAAADI. This CDR3 region has 14 residues. The germline V and J ends were trimmed by 6 bases and 2 bases, with 14 bases remaining between them. CDR3 region: CASRRGGGTYEQYF. The CDR3 nucleotides read TGCGCCAGCAGGAGAGGGGGGGGAACCTACGAGCAGTACTTC.

This clone was counted between two and nine times. The chain links TRBV29-1 to TRBJ2-5; D gene unclear. V dropped 5 bases and J dropped 2 bases, with 3 bases sitting between them. The CDR3 runs to 10 residues. Per germline, CDR1 SQVTM and CDR2 ANQGSEA. CDR3 DNA sequence: TGCAGCGTTTCTCAAGAGACCCAGTACTTC. Residues: CSVSQETQYF.